The source of this TCR beta chain is a study of human T cells and chemical hapten exposure. On the study more broadly: Largely, small differences in pooled library volume made per-sample TCR yields vary.

This clonotype occurred many times. Time point given: healthy volunteer bleed at 6 weeks. Unseparated into fractions, whole blood served as the source from which total RNA was extracted. V lost 5 bases and J lost 6; bases outside the gene matches: 13. Looked up from germline, CDR1 is SGHRS and CDR2 is YFSETQ. The CDR3 is made up of 16 amino acids. MiXCR was run by TCRdb on the RACE reads, yielding one entry per CDR3 protein. Of under 45,000 distinct CDR3 sequences in the sample, roughly 5% are singletons; the top ten hold 13%. This chain connects TRBV5-1 to TRBJ2-3; 9 bases line up with TRBD2. Sequences were obtained from whole blood. This clonotype was sampled from a human donor in good health. Some clones in this sample may be carry-over from other donors' samples. CDR3 loop: CASSPGTSSLKDTQYF. The CDR3 nucleotides are TGCGCCAGCAGTCCCGGGACTAGCTCCTTGAAGGATACGCAGTATTTT.